The present TCR beta chain was sequenced within a study of T cells in Graves' hyperthyroidism and ophthalmopathy. The study, taken as a whole, reports: Among thyroid clonotypes expanded above 0.001, most also appeared in blood. Ophthalmopathy was identified by the model a median around 6.3 months ahead of onset. A 13 V-J model separated ophthalmopathy from stable hyperthyroidism.

What was amplified from RNA transcripts were TCR beta CDR3 regions. HTBI primers drove first-round RT-PCR of the TCR CDR3. Using its own MiXCR run on the multiplex PCR reads, TCRdb lists one record per CDR3 protein. The data hold about 520,000 distinct CDR3 sequences, with approximately 24% observed a single time. Patients were excluded because of uncontrolled infection, other autoimmune disease, pregnancy or lactation. This CDR3 spans 13 amino acids. V lost 1 base and J 3 bases, leaving 7 bases between the germline ends. CDR1 and CDR2 (germline): LGHNA, YNFKEQ. Many counts were recorded for this clonotype. Its antigen is currently unknown.

The sample consisted of blood. The J gene is TRBJ2-7, the V gene TRBV4-2, with D unresolved. This receptor was identified in a woman aged 30 to 39 with Graves' ophthalmopathy. The CDR3 bases are TGTGCCAGCAGCCAAGTGGGCCTCTACGAGCAGTACTTC. It encodes CASSQVGLYEQYF.